Shown below are 22 T cell receptor beta chains from a single sample sequenced in a study of CD8+ T cells in alopecia areata. As to treatment: oral pan-JAK inhibitor, 5-10 mg twice daily. Reverse transcribed after extraction, RNA yielded cDNA as the sequencing template. Produced via immunoSEQ multiplex PCR; TCRdb's table is partial and in-frame only. This sample yields about 200,000 clones, of which about two fifths are seen a single time; around 0.48% belongs to the top ten. The sample was CD4+ T cells sorted from blood, taken at roughly week 30, from a patient treated with tofacitinib. The receptors come from a human donor with alopecia areata.

This clone appeared a few times. The genes are TRBV4-1 and TRBJ2-3; possible D gene TRBD2, 5 bases. Germline CDR1 reads MGHRA; CDR2 reads YSYEKL. This CDR3 region has 13 residues. V lost 1 base and J lost 6, with 8 bases in between. CDR3 region: CASSQGPGDTQYF. CDR3 nucleotides: TGCGCCAGCAGCCAAGGGCCGGGGGATACGCAGTATTTT.

This clone appeared a few times. The chain carries TRBV18 and TRBJ2-5; D not resolved. The CDR3 length is 12 residues. The germline V gene encodes CDR1 KGHSH and CDR2 LQKENI. V shed 2 bases and J shed 5 bases, with 6 bases lying between them. CDR3 nucleotides: TGTGCCAGCTCACCAAAGGGCGAGACCCAGTACTTC. Amino acid sequence: CASSPKGETQYF.

This clone occurred a few times. This chain joins TRBV5-1 and TRBJ2-5, with TRBD2 as a possible D gene (6 bases). This CDR3 spans 16 amino acids. Germline CDR1 reads SGHRS; CDR2 reads YFSETQ. Trimming cost V 5 bases and J 4 bases, with 21 bases left between them. The CDR3 nucleotides are TGCGCCAGCAGGCTCGGGGGTACAGGCCCACGAGAGACCCAGTACTTC. Protein product: CASRLGGTGPRETQYF.

This clone has a handful of counts. V gene TRBV15 combines with J gene TRBJ2-6, with D possibly TRBD1 on 5 matching bases. Deletions cut 0 bases from V and 2 bases from J, with 11 bases between. Germline CDR1 LNHNV, CDR2 YYDKDF (reference sequence). The CDR3 is 17 amino acids. Here the CDR3 DNA reads TGTGCCACCAGCAGAGATAGTAGGGGCGCTGGGGCCAACGTCCTGACTTTC. It specifies CATSRDSRGAGANVLTF.

The rearrangement uses TRBV29-1 and TRBJ2-3; D remains unclear. V lost 5 bases and J 6 bases, leaving 12 bases between the germline ends. Per germline, CDR1 SQVTM and CDR2 ANQGSEA. The CDR3 length is 12 residues. The CDR3 DNA is TGCAGCGTTTCTAGGGCGGTGGATACGCAGTATTTT. It translates to CSVSRAVDTQYF.

V usage is TRBV4-1 and J usage is TRBJ2-6, with D unresolved. The CDR3 runs 19 residues. The germline V gene has CDR1 MGHRA and CDR2 YSYEKL. Trimming cost V 0 bases and J 0 bases, with 15 bases left between them. The CDR3 reads CASSQDRVRRSSGANVLTF. The CDR3 nucleotides read TGCGCCAGCAGCCAAGATCGGGTTCGACGGTCCTCTGGGGCCAACGTCCTGACTTTC.

The chain combines TRBV4-2 with TRBJ2-3, with D uncertain. The CDR3 length is 14 residues. From germline, CDR1 is LGHNA and CDR2 YNFKEQ. Deletions cut 0 bases from V and 4 bases from J, with 8 bases between. CDR3: CASSQDPSADTQYF. In nucleotides, the CDR3 is TGTGCCAGCAGCCAAGATCCGAGTGCAGATACGCAGTATTTT.

This clone appeared a few times. CDR3: CASSQDGGKRFF. CDR3 DNA sequence: TGCGCCAGCAGCCAAGATGGCGGTAAGCGATTCTTC. V is TRBV4-1 and J is TRBJ2-1, with D uncertain. V lost 0 bases, J lost 16 bases, and 13 bases lay in between. Germline lookup yields CDR1 MGHRA and CDR2 YSYEKL. The CDR3 is 12 residues long.

This clone was counted only a few times. This chain links TRBV7-3 with TRBJ2-4; 7 bases are shared with TRBD2. This CDR3 region has 11 residues. Germline V gene data show CDR1 as SGHTA and CDR2 as FQGTGA. V trimming: 5 bases; J trimming: 13 bases; junction bases outside the gene matches: 5. CDR3 coding DNA: TGTGCCAGCAGCCCCGGGGGACTACAGTACTTC. Residues: CASSPGGLQYF.

The chain carries TRBV27 and TRBJ1-1, with unresolved D. Germline loops: CDR1 MNHEY, CDR2 SMNVEV (reference sequence). V was pared by 6 bases and J by 3 bases, with 8 bases between. The CDR3 totals 12 residues. This chain's CDR3 is CASRRDYTEAFF. The DNA of the CDR3 is TGTGCCAGCAGGCGTGATTACACTGAAGCTTTCTTT.

The CDR3 sequence is CATGTEYGYTF. As DNA, the CDR3 is TGTGCCACCGGGACTGAATATGGCTACACCTTC. The chain joins TRBV6-5 to TRBJ1-2; D possibly corresponds to TRBD1 (5 bases). The CDR3 is 11 amino acids. Looked up from germline, CDR1 is MNHEY and CDR2 is SVGAGI. Trimming took 10 bases from V and 5 from J, leaving 11 bases between them.

The V call is TRBV5-1, the J call TRBJ2-3; 7 bases align to TRBD2. The CDR3 extends over 15 amino acids. CDR1 is SGHRS and CDR2 is YFSETQ in the germline V gene. The J segment lost 5 bases and the V segment lost 0 bases, leaving 6 bases of the junction unmatched. CDR3 in amino acids: CASSLEGREGDTQYF. The CDR3 DNA follows: TGCGCCAGCAGCTTGGAGGGCAGGGAGGGAGATACGCAGTATTTT. The whole variable domain, filled in from reference TRBV5-1 and TRBJ2-3, reads KAGVTQTPRYLIKTRGQQVTLSCSPISGHRSVSWYQQTPGQGLQFLFEYFSETQRNKGNFPGRFSGRQFSNSRSEMNVSTLELGDSALYLCASSLEGREGDTQYFGPGTRLTVL.

The V gene is TRBV19, the J gene TRBJ1-2; 10 bases line up with TRBD1. V dropped 3 bases and J dropped 6; count of bases not matched to a gene: 7. Per germline, CDR1 LNHDA and CDR2 SQIVND (reference sequence). The CDR3 consists of 15 residues. Here the CDR3 reads CASSIWDRGSHGYTF. The CDR3 DNA follows: TGTGCCAGTAGTATCTGGGACAGGGGTTCACATGGCTACACCTTC.

The chain employs TRBV5-1 and TRBJ2-3, with 7 bases matching TRBD2. Trimming removed 2 bases from V and 4 bases from J; junction bases left unmatched: 19. CDR1 is SGHRS, CDR2 YFSETQ, per germline. This CDR3 comprises 19 residues. The CDR3 DNA sequence: TGCGCCAGCAGCTTAAGTCGGTTAGGAGCGAGGGAGGGCCCAGATACGCAGTATTTT. It encodes CASSLSRLGAREGPDTQYF.

This clone was detected once. The chain carries TRBV5-4 and TRBJ1-6; 7 bases agree with TRBD1. The CDR3 runs to 16 residues. The ends lost 1 base at V and 6 bases at J; junction bases unmatched: 7. CDR1 is SGHNT, CDR2 YYREEE, per germline (reference sequence). The CDR3 loop reads CASSLRSTGANSPLHF. As DNA, the CDR3 is TGTGCCAGCAGCTTGAGGTCAACAGGGGCTAATTCACCCCTCCACTTT.

J is TRBJ2-5 and V is TRBV5-1; TRBD1 matches 7 bases. CDR1 is SGHRS and CDR2 is YFSETQ in the germline V gene. CDR3 length equals 15 residues. The V segment lost 5 bases and the J segment 0 bases; nucleotides outside the gene matches: 7. CDR3 coding DNA: TGCGCCAGCAGGGTTGGACAGGCTAACCAAGAGACCCAGTACTTC. Its protein product is CASRVGQANQETQYF.

This clone was observed a single time. The chain is built from TRBV27 and TRBJ2-7; D is perhaps TRBD1 (5 bases). The CDR3 is 15 residues long. Trimming removed 2 bases at V and 5 bases at J, with 16 bases between. Germline lookup yields CDR1 MNHEY and CDR2 SMNVEV (reference sequence). The CDR3 spells CASSLNGRAKNEQYF. The CDR3 DNA follows: TGTGCCAGCAGTTTAAATGGCAGGGCCAAGAACGAGCAGTACTTC.

The sample holds a few counts of this clone. The chain joins TRBV29-1 to TRBJ1-2; 7 nucleotides match TRBD1. CDR1 is SQVTM, CDR2 ANQGSEA, per germline. The CDR3 is 12 amino acids. Trimming took 7 bases from V and 1 from J; bases not matched to a gene: 3. Written as DNA, the CDR3 is TGCAGCGCGGGACAGCTTAACTATGGCTACACCTTC. Amino acids: CSAGQLNYGYTF.

This clone was observed a few times. The gene calls are TRBV30 and TRBJ2-7; D possibly matches TRBD1 or TRBD2 (5 bases each). V dropped 2 bases and J dropped 1 base, with 12 bases sitting between them. The CDR3 is 14 residues long. CDR1 GTSNPN and CDR2 SVGIG come from the germline V gene (reference sequence). The CDR3 sequence is CAWSPGTVSYEQYF. The CDR3 DNA sequence: TGTGCCTGGAGTCCGGGGACGGTGTCCTACGAGCAGTACTTC.

This clone turned up a few times. The rearrangement links TRBV5-7 to TRBJ1-2; no reliable D call. TRBV5-7 is identified as an open reading frame with a role that is uncertain. There are 11 residues in the CDR3. V was shortened by 2 bases and J by 5 bases, with 4 bases between the two germline ends. CDR3 in DNA: TGTGCCAGCAGCTTCAAGTATGGCTACACCTTC. It yields the protein CASSFKYGYTF.

The chain employs TRBV11-2 and TRBJ2-3; no clear D. CDR3 length: 12 amino acids. Between the trimmed V and J ends, which lost 2 bases and 4 bases, there was a span of 4 bases. The germline CDR1 and CDR2 sequences are SGHAT and FQNNGV. The CDR3 reads CASSLIADTQYF. The CDR3 DNA reads as TGTGCCAGCAGCTTAATAGCAGATACGCAGTATTTT.

The V gene is TRBV9, the J gene TRBJ2-3; 11 bases are a match to TRBD2. Losses at the gene ends were 0 bases for V and 5 bases for J; bases not matched to a gene: 8. Germline V gene lookup returns CDR1 SGDLS and CDR2 YYNGEE. The CDR3 spans 17 residues. CDR3 DNA sequence: TGTGCCAGCAGCGTAGCTGGGATAGCGGGGGGGCAAGATACGCAGTATTTT. Protein: CASSVAGIAGGQDTQYF.